The clone carrying this T cell receptor beta chain was detected once. This sample was taken from a study of Ad26.COV2.S vaccination and SARS-CoV-2 variants. V was pared by 6 bases and J by 0 bases, with 15 bases between. CDR3 length equals 17 residues. Germline values: CDR1 ENHRY, CDR2 SYGVKD. Sequencing was performed with immunoSEQ multiplex PCR; in TCRdb, only in-frame clones are kept and a portion is missing. The sample lists hundreds of thousands of clones, 80% to 90% seen once, with over 1.3% in the top ten. The treatment was: over 15 received Ad26.COV2.S at low or high dose, single or two shots; about five received placebo; per-sample allocation not given. Specimen acquisition occurred on day 63 following the initial vaccine or placebo injection. Wuhan-strain spike was delivered by a replication-incompetent Ad26 vector.

The chain carries TRBV10-3 and TRBJ2-6, with D perhaps TRBD1 (6 bases). This sequence originates from a person between 18 and 60 years old who received the Ad26.COV2.S COVID-19 vaccine or a placebo. The sample here was peripheral blood, taken in a trial of Ad26.COV2.S vaccine versus placebo. CDR3 protein: CAISEGPQGSGANVLTF. The CDR3 nucleotides are TGTGCCATCAGCGAGGGTCCACAGGGCTCTGGGGCCAACGTCCTGACTTTC.